This T cell receptor (beta chain) was documented in a study of T cell changes during pregnancy in multiple sclerosis. Sequencing was performed with immunoSEQ multiplex PCR; in TCRdb, only in-frame clones are kept and a portion is missing. The data hold some 8,700 clones, with around 86% observed a single time. The material sequenced was CD8+ T cells from peripheral blood mononuclear cells, taken in the first trimester of pregnancy. The TCR originated in a female donor in good health, enrolled as a control in a pregnancy study.

The CDR3 sequence is CATSAVVSGGWDEQFF. DNA for the CDR3: TGTGCCACCAGCGCCGTCGTGAGCGGGGGTTGGGATGAGCAGTTCTTC. The J gene is TRBJ2-1, the V gene TRBV15; 8 bases are shared with TRBD2. V shed 5 bases and J 8 bases; nucleotides not matched to a gene: 14. CDR3 size: 16 residues. Germline V gene sequence: CDR1 LNHNV, CDR2 YYDKDF (reference sequence).